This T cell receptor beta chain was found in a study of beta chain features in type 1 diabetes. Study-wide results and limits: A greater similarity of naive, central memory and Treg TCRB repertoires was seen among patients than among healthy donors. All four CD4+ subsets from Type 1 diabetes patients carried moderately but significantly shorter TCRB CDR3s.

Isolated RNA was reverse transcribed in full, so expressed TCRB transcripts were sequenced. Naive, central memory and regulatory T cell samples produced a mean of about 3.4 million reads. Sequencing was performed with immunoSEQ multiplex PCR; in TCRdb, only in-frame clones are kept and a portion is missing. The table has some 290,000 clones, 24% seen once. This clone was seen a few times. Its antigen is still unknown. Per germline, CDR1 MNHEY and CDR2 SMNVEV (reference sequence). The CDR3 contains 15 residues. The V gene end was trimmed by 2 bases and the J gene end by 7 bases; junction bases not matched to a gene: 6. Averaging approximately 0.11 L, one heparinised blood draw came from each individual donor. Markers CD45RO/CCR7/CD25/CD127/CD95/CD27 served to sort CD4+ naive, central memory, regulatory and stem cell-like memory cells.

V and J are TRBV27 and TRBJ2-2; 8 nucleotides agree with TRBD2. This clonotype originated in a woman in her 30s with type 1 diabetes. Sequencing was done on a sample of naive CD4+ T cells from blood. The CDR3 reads CASSLVGLGSGELFF. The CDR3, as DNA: TGTGCCAGCAGTTTAGTGGGACTAGGGAGCGGGGAGCTGTTTTTT.